Listed below are T cell receptor beta chains from one sample, sequenced in a study of blood T cells in healthy people across ages. TCRdb re-called the 5' RACE reads with MiXCR, one entry per CDR3 protein. Counted here are roughly 2 million distinct CDR3 sequences, around half occurring once; the ten biggest clones make up less than 2.5%. Sequencing was done on a sample of blood. Receptor source: a woman aged 40-49 years in good health. Both conserved end residues are part of each CDR3. The D gene is left open where the match is weak. Size tells how often a clone was seen (once, few, many) or the class of an expanded clone, and some rows leave it out.

TRBV6-1	TRBD2	TRBJ2-5	NA	CASSGTSVRETQYF	TGTGCCAGCAGTGGGACTAGCGTGAGGGAGACCCAGTACTTC
TRBV4-3	NA	TRBJ2-4	NA	CASSQDLAGSVIQYF	TGCGCCAGCAGCCAAGATCTGGCAGGGTCGGTCATTCAGTACTTC
TRBV29-1	NA	TRBJ2-3	many	CSVDRTDTQYF	TGCAGCGTTGACAGGACAGATACGCAGTATTTT
TRBV4-3	TRBD2	TRBJ2-3	NA	CASSQGLAESTDTQYF	TGCGCCAGCAGCCAAGGGCTAGCGGAAAGCACAGATACGCAGTATTTT
TRBV6-2/TRBV6-3	TRBD1	TRBJ2-7	NA	CASKGQGLRRQYF	TGTGCCAGCAAAGGACAGGGTTTAAGGCGGCAGTACTTC
TRBV11-2	NA	TRBJ2-6	few	CASSLRDGDGIGLSGANVLTF	TGTGCCAGCAGCTTAAGGGACGGAGACGGTATCGGATTGTCTGGGGCCAACGTCCTGACTTTC
TRBV20-1	NA	TRBJ2-4	NA	CSAIATAKNIQYF	TGCAGTGCTATAGCGACGGCCAAAAACATTCAGTACTTC
TRBV24-1	TRBD2	TRBJ2-1	few	CATSDLGLADDNEQFF	TGTGCCACCAGTGACCTGGGCCTAGCGGACGACAATGAGCAGTTCTTC
TRBV12-3/TRBV12-4	NA	TRBJ1-2	NA	CASSKDRNNYGYTF	TGTGCCAGCAGCAAAGACAGAAATAACTATGGCTACACCTTC
TRBV28	TRBD1	TRBJ1-2	NA	CASNLGQYGYTF	TGTGCCAGCAACCTGGGACAGTATGGCTACACCTTC
TRBV20-1	NA	TRBJ2-1	few	CSLGRTGHKNNEQFF	TGCAGTCTAGGGAGAACCGGGCATAAAAACAATGAGCAGTTCTTC
TRBV4-2	TRBD1	TRBJ2-7	few	CASSQGQGNSYEQYF	TGTGCCAGCAGCCAGGGACAGGGAAACTCCTACGAGCAGTACTTC
TRBV5-1	TRBD2	TRBJ2-3	few	CASSDSGATDTQYF	TGCGCCAGCAGCGATAGCGGGGCCACAGATACGCAGTATTTT
TRBV12-3/TRBV12-4	NA	TRBJ2-5	few	CASSLMGEETQYF	TGTGCCAGCAGTTTGATGGGGGAAGAGACCCAGTACTTC
TRBV6-2/TRBV6-3	NA	TRBJ2-4	few	CASSYSTGRLDKNIQYF	TGTGCCAGCAGTTACTCGACGGGGCGATTAGACAAAAACATTCAGTACTTC
TRBV7-2	NA	TRBJ2-1	few	CASSPTATGHYRTNEQFF	TGTGCCAGCAGCCCGACGGCCACAGGGCACTACCGCACCAATGAGCAGTTCTTC